The 2 T cell receptor beta chains below come from one sample, sequenced in a study of blood T cell repertoires in COVID-19. Sequenced by immunoSEQ multiplex PCR; TCRdb stores in-frame clones only, minus some. The table has some 94,000 clones, around 83% seen once. The source material was peripheral blood. These receptors came from a man in his 70s with active or convalescent COVID-19.

The V and J genes are TRBV30 and TRBJ2-5; no clear D. The germline V and J ends were trimmed by 2 bases and 2 bases, with 3 bases remaining between them. This CDR3 comprises 11 residues. CDR1 and CDR2 from the germline V gene are GTSNPN and SVGIG (reference sequence). The CDR3 sequence: CAWSLQETQYF. CDR3 bases: TGTGCCTGGAGTCTTCAAGAGACCCAGTACTTC.

This clone has only one observation. This chain connects TRBV9 to TRBJ2-3; 9 bases match TRBD1. Germline V CDR1 and CDR2: SGDLS, YYNGEE. The CDR3 is made up of 15 amino acids. V lost 0 bases, J lost 3 bases, and 2 bases stayed unmatched. The CDR3 bases are TGTGCCAGCAGCGTAGAGGACAGGGGAACAGATACGCAGTATTTT. Translated: CASSVEDRGTDTQYF.